The clone carrying this T cell receptor (beta chain) has just one count. Its specificity is not known. Trimming shortened V by 1 base and J by 1 base, and 17 bases separated the two germline ends. Germline V gives CDR1 KGHSH, CDR2 LQKENI. This CDR3 has 18 residues. 60 Vbeta and 13 Jbeta primers were used in PCR. The protocol was immunoSEQ multiplex PCR, while the TCRdb copy is restricted to in-frame clones and leaves out a portion. Of some 200,000 clones detected, roughly 80% appear once; the ten largest clones hold about 1.8%. This sample was taken from a study of cytomegalovirus exposure and HLA in healthy donors. Study-wide points: Other equally common chains were less clonally expanded than HLA-associated TCR beta chains, a later analysis showed.

This sequence originates from a woman between 18 and 29 years old in good health and CMV-seronegative. The sequenced sample was PBMCs. The genes are TRBV18 and TRBJ2-1; a possible D gene is TRBD1 (6 bases). CDR3 bases: TGTGCCAGCTCACCACTTTCCCTGACAGGTTTTTCCTACAATGAGCAGTTCTTC. The encoded protein is CASSPLSLTGFSYNEQFF.